The next 27 T cell receptor beta chains were all read from a single sample in a study of cytomegalovirus exposure and HLA in healthy donors. With 60 Vbeta and 13 Jbeta primers, the PCR was carried out. The data were produced by immunoSEQ multiplex PCR, yet TCRdb's version contains in-frame clones alone and is incomplete. The top ten clones hold more than 3% of a sample with 19,000 or so clones, 65% to 75% of them seen once. The sequencing sample was made of PBMCs. All receptors come from a man younger than 35 in good health and CMV-seronegative.

V is TRBV7-3 and J is TRBJ2-5, with D perhaps TRBD2 (6 bases). The CDR3 is 13 amino acids. The germline V gene encodes CDR1 SGHTA and CDR2 FQGTGA. V lost 5 bases to trimming and J lost 4 bases, with 11 bases between them. The CDR3 DNA sequence: TGTGCCAGCAGCGTGGGACTCCGAGAGACCCAGTACTTC. Its translation is CASSVGLRETQYF.

The chain combines TRBV7-9 with TRBJ1-2, with unresolved D. In germline, CDR1 is SEHNR, CDR2 FQNEAQ (reference sequence). CDR3 length equals 14 residues. Trimming took 5 bases from V and 0 from J, leaving 10 bases between them. CDR3 bases: TGTGCCAGCAGCCCCCTCACAGCTAACTATGGCTACACCTTC. It is translated as CASSPLTANYGYTF.

V and J are TRBV13 and TRBJ1-5; D is unresolved. This CDR3 comprises 13 residues. From germline, CDR1 is PRHDT and CDR2 FYEKMQ (reference sequence). V was cut by 8 bases and J by 8 bases, with 16 bases left in between. The CDR3 nucleotides are TGTGCCAGCGCACACCCGCCCGAAAAGCCCCAGCATTTT. It specifies CASAHPPEKPQHF. Variable domain in full (rest from reference TRBV13 and TRBJ1-5): AAGVIQSPRHLIKEKRETATLKCYPIPRHDTVYWYQQGPGQDPQFLISFYEKMQSDKGSIPDRFSAQQFSDYHSELNMSSLELGDSALYFCASAHPPEKPQHFGDGTRLSIL.

The chain couples TRBV30 to TRBJ1-1; D perhaps matches TRBD1 (5 bases). Germline V gene data show CDR1 as GTSNPN and CDR2 as SVGIG (reference sequence). This CDR3 spans 14 amino acids. Trimming took 3 bases from V and 1 from J, leaving 12 bases between them. For the CDR3, the DNA is TGTGCCTGGAGGGGCGGGGGGAAGAACACTGAAGCTTTCTTT. Translated, it gives CAWRGGGKNTEAFF.

The J gene is TRBJ2-7, the V gene TRBV13; D perhaps matches TRBD1 (5 bases). V was trimmed by 4 bases and J by 2 bases, leaving 12 bases between them. The CDR3 totals 14 residues. Germline V lookup: CDR1 PRHDT, CDR2 FYEKMQ (reference sequence). CDR3 amino acids: CASSSSTGPYEQYF. For the CDR3, the DNA is TGTGCCAGCAGCTCAAGCACAGGACCCTACGAGCAGTACTTC. The full variable domain, its missing parts supplied by reference TRBV13 and TRBJ2-7, is AAGVIQSPRHLIKEKRETATLKCYPIPRHDTVYWYQQGPGQDPQFLISFYEKMQSDKGSIPDRFSAQQFSDYHSELNMSSLELGDSALYFCASSSSTGPYEQYFGPGTRLTVT.

The rearrangement joins TRBV30 to TRBJ2-3; D is unclear. From germline, CDR1 is GTSNPN and CDR2 SVGIG (reference sequence). The ends were cut back, 3 bases at V and 1 base at J, with 8 bases in the middle. CDR3 size: 13 residues. The CDR3: CAWSSVGTDTQYF. CDR3 DNA sequence: TGTGCCTGGAGCTCGGTAGGCACAGATACGCAGTATTTT. Combining the CDR3 with reference TRBV30 and TRBJ2-3 gives the whole variable domain SQTIHQWPATLVQPVGSPLSLECTVEGTSNPNLYWYRQAAGRGLQLLFYSVGIGQISSEVPQNLSASRPQDRQFILSSKKLLLSDSGFYLCAWSSVGTDTQYFGPGTRLTVL.

V and J are TRBV6-5 and TRBJ1-5, with a weak D call TRBD1 (6 bases). This CDR3 is 14 amino acids long. Germline V gene data show CDR1 as MNHEY and CDR2 as SVGAGI. V shed 8 bases and J shed 6 bases, with 17 bases lying between them. CDR3 nucleotides: TGTGCCAGCCGACCGCAACAGGGTTCTCAGCCCCAGCATTTT. Its protein is CASRPQQGSQPQHF.

The chain's CDR3 is CASSLAGETQYF. The DNA for the CDR3 is TGCGCCAGCAGCTTGGCCGGAGAGACCCAGTACTTC. The J gene is TRBJ2-5, the V gene TRBV5-1; D not certain. The CDR3 is made up of 12 amino acids. Germline values: CDR1 SGHRS, CDR2 YFSETQ. Trimming took 0 bases from V and 4 from J, leaving 4 bases between them.

The chain links TRBV6-5 to TRBJ2-7, with D uncertain. Germline CDR1 and CDR2: MNHEY and SVGAGI. V dropped 2 bases and J dropped 5 bases, with 4 bases sitting between them. CDR3 length: 11 residues. The CDR3 DNA sequence: TGTGCCAGCAGTTACGTCGACGAGCAGTACTTC. Protein sequence: CASSYVDEQYF.

The rearrangement joins TRBV29-1 to TRBJ1-2; D gene unclear. The length of the CDR3 is 12 residues. CDR1 is SQVTM, CDR2 ANQGSEA, per germline. Between the trimmed V and J ends, which lost 4 bases and 8 bases, there was a span of 14 bases. The CDR3 bases are TGCAGCGTTGTAGGCCAGGTCTCGGGCTACACCTTC. It is translated as CSVVGQVSGYTF. The full variable domain, its missing parts supplied by reference TRBV29-1 and TRBJ1-2, is SAVISQKPSRDICQRGTSLTIQCQVDSQVTMMFWYRQQPGQSLTLIATANQGSEATYESGFVIDKFPISRPNLTFSTLTVSNMSPEDSSIYLCSVVGQVSGYTFGSGTRLTVV.

The chain joins TRBV2 to TRBJ1-2; the D is unclear. Germline CDR1 is SNHLY and CDR2 is FYNNEI. The V end lost 5 bases, the J end lost 8 bases, and 18 bases lay between the germline ends. This CDR3 has 14 amino acids. DNA for the CDR3: TGTGCCAGCAGTACCAGGTTCCCTGGTTGGGGCTACACCTTC. Amino acids: CASSTRFPGWGYTF.

The V call is TRBV5-4, the J call TRBJ2-5; a weak D match, TRBD2 (5 bases). The CDR3 spans 15 residues. Trimming shortened V by 0 bases and J by 5 bases, and 14 bases separated the two germline ends. Germline V CDR1 and CDR2: SGHNT, YYREEE (reference sequence). Written as DNA, the CDR3 is TGTGCCAGCAGCTTGGCCCCGGGATCTAGGGAGACCCAGTACTTC. This encodes CASSLAPGSRETQYF.

The rearrangement joins TRBV2 to TRBJ1-4; D not resolved. V lost 7 bases, J lost 8 bases, and 20 bases lay in between. The CDR3 loop spans 15 amino acids. Germline V gives CDR1 SNHLY, CDR2 FYNNEI. CDR3 sequence reads: CASTLYGIPGEKLFF. In nucleotides, the CDR3 is TGTGCCAGCACTTTATACGGGATTCCCGGGGAAAAACTGTTTTTT. Using reference TRBV2 and TRBJ1-4 for the parts outside the CDR3, the full variable domain is EPEVTQTPSHQVTQMGQEVILRCVPISNHLYFYWYRQILGQKVEFLVSFYNNEISEKSEIFDDQFSVERPDGSNFTLKIRSTKLEDSAMYFCASTLYGIPGEKLFFGSGTQLSVL.

This sequence joins TRBV30 and TRBJ1-1; TRBD1 aligns across 7 bases. CDR1 is GTSNPN and CDR2 is SVGIG in the germline V gene (reference sequence). V shed 8 bases and J 1 base; nucleotides not matched to a gene: 7. This CDR3 is built from 13 residues. CDR3 residues: CARQTGKNTEAFF. The CDR3 bases are TGTGCCCGGCAGACAGGGAAGAACACTGAAGCTTTCTTT.

The rearrangement links TRBV2 to TRBJ1-5; TRBD1 matches 9 bases. Germline-derived CDR1 and CDR2 are SNHLY and FYNNEI. After removal of 6 bases from V and 3 bases from J, the junction contained 6 bases not matched to a gene. The CDR3 spans 15 residues. The CDR3 loop reads CASRQTGGNNQPQHF. CDR3 DNA sequence: TGTGCCAGCAGACAGACAGGGGGGAACAATCAGCCCCAGCATTTT.

The CDR3 DNA sequence: TGTGCCAGCACCTCGCAGGGGAACTATGGCTACACCTTC. Translating gives CASTSQGNYGYTF. This chain joins TRBV28 and TRBJ1-2; tentative D call: TRBD1 (6 bases). Per germline, CDR1 MDHEN and CDR2 SYDVKM. Trimming cost V 7 bases and J 2 bases, with 11 bases left between them. The CDR3 covers 13 residues.

The chain links TRBV29-1 to TRBJ1-1; TRBD1 agrees at 7 bases. V was pared by 6 bases and J by 0 bases, with 4 bases of the junction left unmatched. This CDR3 comprises 13 residues. The germline gives CDR1 SQVTM, CDR2 ANQGSEA. The CDR3 loop reads CSVQQGLNTEAFF. Written as DNA, the CDR3 is TGCAGCGTGCAACAGGGGCTGAACACTGAAGCTTTCTTT.

This clone was counted once. This rearrangement joins TRBV6-5 to TRBJ2-7, with no clear D. The CDR3 loop spans 15 amino acids. The V end was cut by 0 bases, the J end by 3 bases, with 12 bases between. Germline V lookup: CDR1 MNHEY, CDR2 SVGAGI. This CDR3 is CASSYSGVAFYEQYF. As DNA, the CDR3 is TGTGCCAGCAGTTACTCCGGCGTAGCATTCTACGAGCAGTACTTC.

This chain connects TRBV30 to TRBJ2-7, with 7 bases identical to TRBD2. The V gene's germline CDR1 is GTSNPN and CDR2 SVGIG (reference sequence). The trim removed 3 bases at V and 7 bases at J, leaving 6 bases unmatched. The CDR3 covers 12 residues. CDR3 region: CAWSASRGEQYF. CDR3 DNA: TGTGCCTGGAGCGCGTCGCGGGGGGAGCAGTACTTC.

This clone has only one observation. Compared with germline, one end of the junction differs, possibly owing to a read error. This chain connects TRBV5-1 to TRBJ1-6; tentative D call: TRBD1 (6 bases). The CDR3 totals 16 residues. Germline lookup yields CDR1 SGHRS and CDR2 YFSETQ. The CDR3 region is CASRLSDGTPNSPLHF. CDR3 DNA: TGCGCCAGCCGCTTATCGGACGGGACACCTAATTCACCCCTCCACTTT. Supplemented by reference TRBV5-1 and TRBJ1-6, the full variable domain reads KAGVTQTPRYLIKTRGQQVTLSCSPISGHRSVSWYQQTPGQGLQFLFEYFSETQRNKGNFPGRFSGRQFSNSRSEMNVSTLELGDSALYLCASRLSDGTPNSPLHFGNGTRLTVT.

This clone appeared a few times. This same CDR3 is encoded by further DNA sequences in the sample. The rearrangement links TRBV6-1 to TRBJ2-5; 8 nucleotides agree with TRBD1. J gave up 2 bases and V 2 bases, and 1 base lay outside the gene matches. This CDR3 comprises 14 residues. The V gene's germline CDR1 is MNHNS and CDR2 SASEGT. CDR3 protein: CASSEWDRQETQYF. The DNA of the CDR3 is TGTGCCAGCAGTGAATGGGACAGGCAAGAGACCCAGTACTTC.

This clone appeared once. V and J are TRBV19 and TRBJ2-7; perhaps TRBD2 as D (6 bases). This CDR3 is built from 14 residues. From germline, CDR1 is LNHDA and CDR2 SQIVND (reference sequence). Trimming cost V 6 bases and J 2 bases, with 14 bases left between them. The CDR3, as DNA: TGTGCCAGTAGCCGAAGCGGGCCACCCTACGAGCAGTACTTC. This codes for CASSRSGPPYEQYF.

The chain recombines TRBV30 with TRBJ1-4; 8 positions agree with TRBD1. The CDR3 consists of 14 residues. CDR1 is GTSNPN, CDR2 SVGIG, per germline (reference sequence). V dropped 2 bases and J dropped 6; count of bases not matched to a gene: 5. This chain's CDR3 is CAWSQGAPDEKLFF. CDR3 nucleotides: TGTGCCTGGAGTCAGGGGGCTCCTGATGAAAAACTGTTTTTT.

CDR3 nucleotides: TGTGCCTGGAAGACAGGGGGGACGTCTAGCAATCAGCCCCAGCATTTT. This sequence encodes CAWKTGGTSSNQPQHF. The J gene is TRBJ1-5, the V gene TRBV30, with 9 bases aligning to TRBD1. CDR3 size: 16 residues. The germline V gene has CDR1 GTSNPN and CDR2 SVGIG (reference sequence). V dropped 4 bases and J dropped 0; count of bases not matched to a gene: 7.

The chain carries TRBV6-5 and TRBJ1-2; 8 bases align to TRBD1. Germline V gene sequence: CDR1 MNHEY, CDR2 SVGAGI. The CDR3 length is 14 residues. Trimming took 6 bases from V and 4 from J; bases not matched to a gene: 7. CDR3 coding DNA: TGTGCCAGCAGCTGGGACAGGAACGGCTATGGCTACACCTTC. It is translated as CASSWDRNGYGYTF.

V gene TRBV5-1 combines with J gene TRBJ1-4; the match to TRBD1 covers 9 bases. The CDR3 has 14 amino acids. CDR1 SGHRS and CDR2 YFSETQ come from the germline V gene. Germline trimming cut 4 bases from V and 11 bases from J; bases unmatched to any gene: 9. For the CDR3, the DNA is TGCGCCAGCAGCATTACAGGGGGCGCCGAGAAACTGTTTTTT. This sequence encodes CASSITGGAEKLFF. Filled out from reference TRBV5-1 and TRBJ1-4, the complete variable domain reads KAGVTQTPRYLIKTRGQQVTLSCSPISGHRSVSWYQQTPGQGLQFLFEYFSETQRNKGNFPGRFSGRQFSNSRSEMNVSTLELGDSALYLCASSITGGAEKLFFGSGTQLSVL.

The chain has TRBV29-1 and TRBJ1-1; no clear D gene. With 7 bases removed from V and 8 bases from J, the gap between germline ends came to 11 bases. The CDR3 spans 10 residues. Germline V lookup: CDR1 SQVTM, CDR2 ANQGSEA. The CDR3 here is CSAALGEAFF. The CDR3 nucleotides are TGCAGCGCCGCCCTGGGCGAAGCTTTCTTT.